A selection of T cell receptor beta chains follows, all from one sample in a study of cytotoxic CD8 clonotypes in ibrutinib-treated CLL. The data were produced by immunoSEQ multiplex PCR, yet TCRdb's version contains in-frame clones alone and is incomplete. Among 150,000 to 200,000 clones listed, over 55% were seen once. Sequences were derived from PBMCs, sampled after 24 months of ibrutinib treatment. The receptors shown here come from a human donor with chronic lymphocytic leukemia. CDR3s leave out the opening cysteine and the closing phenylalanine or tryptophan. Each record gives: J gene, clone size, V gene, CDR3 protein. Some rows mark clone size as missing; the rest say once, few, many or name a class of expanded clone.

>TRBJ1-2|.|TRBV9
ASSVHVTGNYGYT
>TRBJ1-2|once|TRBV5-4
ASSLIRNGYGYT
>TRBJ2-7|.|TRBV9
ASSVGQGDYEQY
>TRBJ2-7|.|TRBV5-1
ASSLLQGISYEQY
>TRBJ1-5|.|TRBV6-5
ASSYSTGGQPQH
>TRBJ2-3|.|TRBV11-3
ASSLFSSTDTQY
>TRBJ2-2|.|TRBV7-3
ASSLIYGSGTELF
>TRBJ2-1|.|TRBV7-3
ASSLSGGYNEQF
>TRBJ2-3|.|TRBV28
ASCSLKPGLGRYTQY
>TRBJ1-3|few|TRBV5-6
ASSWGRTGNTIY
>TRBJ2-5|.|TRBV28
ASSFGGGQETQY
>TRBJ2-5|.|TRBV5-1
ASSIATTETQY
>TRBJ2-3|.|TRBV7-2
ASSPRRLAGDTQY
>TRBJ2-4|.|TRBV7-2
ASSLSSGGLRLKNIQY
>TRBJ2-3|.|TRBV7-2
ASSSGQGSTDTQY
>TRBJ2-1|.|TRBV7-8
ASSLVGLGSNNEQF
>TRBJ1-2|.|TRBV5-1
ASSLGGYYGYT
>TRBJ1-4|.|TRBV27
ASSLGSTLF
>TRBJ1-5|few|TRBV6-7
QGRNQPQH
>TRBJ1-5|.|TRBV30
AWSKDRPGNLPQH
>TRBJ2-1|.|TRBV4-2
ASSQASGRPSYNEQF
>TRBJ1-5|.|TRBV4-1
ASSQVKGTQPQH
>TRBJ2-2|.|TRBV18
ASSLNRRDTGELF
>TRBJ2-5|.|TRBV7-9
ASSTGTSGRPNQETQY
>TRBJ2-6|.|TRBV30
AWTWGHHSGANVLT
>TRBJ2-3|once|TRBV7-2
ASSSGLAGGPGTQY
>TRBJ2-2|.|TRBV5-1
ASSLGASSNTGELF
>TRBJ2-1|.|TRBV11-2
ASSPVGNEQF
>TRBJ2-1|.|TRBV9
ASSETGSSYNEQF
>TRBJ1-2|few|TRBV4-2
ASSQVPSHYGYT
>TRBJ2-6|.|TRBV25-1
ASRDFGANVLT
>TRBJ2-7|.|TRBV5-1
ASSYERQGGYEQY
>TRBJ2-7|.|TRBV4-2
ASSQDQASGSFNEQY
>TRBJ1-4|few|TRBV19
ASSIGGAGEKLF
>TRBJ1-5|.|TRBV7-2
ASSLANQPQH
>TRBJ2-1|few|TRBV29-1
SVVQQVKF
>TRBJ2-7|.|TRBV5-1
ASSLLAGFLEQY
>TRBJ1-1|.|TRBV5-1
ASSLEGPSDTEAF
>TRBJ1-1|.|TRBV6-5
ASSYRYGGEAF
>TRBJ2-3|.|TRBV7-9
ASSLAVGTDTQY
>TRBJ2-7|.|TRBV7-2
ASSLDSGPYEQY
>TRBJ1-4|.|TRBV30
AWSVRGRSNEKLF
>TRBJ2-7|.|TRBV7-2
ASSLRLTGADEQY
>TRBJ2-3|.|TRBV4-3
ASSQEELRPSMDTQY
>TRBJ1-5|.|TRBV6-1
ATSEGRTWQPQH
>TRBJ2-7|.|TRBV9
ASSPRREQY
>TRBJ2-1|.|TRBV29-1
SVDRGFNEQF
>TRBJ1-3|.|TRBV19
ATTSQTISGNTIY
>TRBJ1-5|few|TRBV2
ASNPGPNQPQH
>TRBJ1-5|.|TRBV5-3
ARRPGEGVRNQPQH
>TRBJ2-7|.|TRBV5-4
ASSLASGREYEQY